The sequence of this T cell receptor (beta chain) was determined in a study of Graves' ophthalmopathy and Graves' hyperthyroidism. In the study overall: Samples of peripheral blood were obtained at initial diagnosis, prior to treatment of any kind.

The authors amplified TCR beta CDR3 regions, and they did so from RNA transcripts for repertoire sequencing. Investigators did first-round RT-PCR with HTBI primers, then second-round multiplex PCR. TCRdb re-called the multiplex PCR reads through MiXCR, storing one row per CDR3 protein. The sample records 200,000 to 250,000 distinct CDR3 sequences, about 47% being singletons. There are 12 residues in the CDR3. Germline V lookup: CDR1 SNHLY, CDR2 FYNNEI. Trimming shortened V by 6 bases and J by 11 bases, and 16 bases separated the two germline ends. This TCR came from an adult man with Graves' ophthalmopathy. The chain employs TRBV2 and TRBJ1-2; D perhaps matches TRBD1 (5 bases). The material sequenced was peripheral blood. For the CDR3, the DNA is TGTGCCAGCAGCCTCATGGGGGTGCAGTACACCTTC. It specifies CASSLMGVQYTF.